The 28 T cell receptor beta chains given below trace back to one sample, sequenced in a study of blood T cell repertoires in COVID-19. Sequencing was performed with immunoSEQ multiplex PCR; in TCRdb, only in-frame clones are kept and a portion is missing. Of 50,000 to 65,000 clones in the sample, over 65% were seen once. The source material was peripheral blood. The receptors shown here come from a man aged 40-55 years with active COVID-19.

The V call is TRBV10-3, the J call TRBJ2-3, with D possibly matching TRBD1 (6 bases). The V end was cut by 10 bases, the J end by 0 bases, with 11 bases between. The CDR3 extends over 13 amino acids. Germline CDR1 and CDR2: ENHRY and SYGVKD. Here the CDR3 DNA reads TGTGCCACAACGGACAGTAGCACAGATACGCAGTATTTT. This encodes CATTDSSTDTQYF.

The chain joins TRBV3-1 (or the pseudogene TRBV3-2) to TRBJ2-5, with TRBD2 matching 11 bases. The CDR3 runs 15 residues. The V gene's germline CDR1 is LGHDT and CDR2 YNNKEL (reference sequence). V gave up 2 bases and J gave up 5 bases; unmatched junction bases: 4. Here the CDR3 DNA reads TGTGCCAGCAGCCAAACGGCTAGCGGGAGGGAGACCCAGTACTTC. Translation gives CASSQTASGRETQYF.

The chain employs TRBV5-1 and TRBJ2-2; D may be TRBD2 (6 bases). Germline loops: CDR1 SGHRS, CDR2 YFSETQ. The germline V and J ends were trimmed by 1 base and 6 bases, with 13 bases remaining between them. The CDR3 is 15 residues long. The CDR3 reads CASSLTISGAGELFF. Here the CDR3 DNA reads TGCGCCAGCAGCTTGACGATTAGCGGCGCCGGGGAGCTGTTTTTT. Full variable domain (missing parts from reference TRBV5-1 and TRBJ2-2): KAGVTQTPRYLIKTRGQQVTLSCSPISGHRSVSWYQQTPGQGLQFLFEYFSETQRNKGNFPGRFSGRQFSNSRSEMNVSTLELGDSALYLCASSLTISGAGELFFGEGSRLTVL.

V usage is TRBV30 and J usage is TRBJ1-4; unclear D gene. The CDR3 is made up of 15 amino acids. Between the trimmed V and J ends, which lost 2 bases and 2 bases, there was a span of 12 bases. Germline CDR1 reads GTSNPN; CDR2 reads SVGIG (reference sequence). In DNA form, the CDR3 reads TGTGCCTGGAGTCCCCCACGGTCCACTAATGAAAAACTGTTTTTT. It encodes CAWSPPRSTNEKLFF. Based on the CDR3 plus reference TRBV30 and TRBJ1-4, the full variable domain is SQTIHQWPATLVQPVGSPLSLECTVEGTSNPNLYWYRQAAGRGLQLLFYSVGIGQISSEVPQNLSASRPQDRQFILSSKKLLLSDSGFYLCAWSPPRSTNEKLFFGSGTQLSVL.

The chain has TRBV5-1 and TRBJ2-3, with 9 bases lining up with TRBD2. CDR3 length equals 16 residues. The germline V gene encodes CDR1 SGHRS and CDR2 YFSETQ. V lost 2 bases to trimming and J lost 5 bases; unmatched junction nucleotides: 9. The CDR3 nucleotides read TGCGCCAGCAGCTTAGGCGGGAGGGCCCGAGGAGATACGCAGTATTTT. Protein: CASSLGGRARGDTQYF.

This chain links TRBV12-3 or TRBV12-4 with TRBJ2-4; D unresolved. Deletions cut 7 bases from V and 6 bases from J, with 10 bases between. The CDR3 consists of 12 residues. CDR3 in amino acids: CASTTRLNIQYF. CDR3 nucleotide sequence: TGTGCCAGCACAACGAGACTAAACATTCAGTACTTC.

The chain joins TRBV9 to TRBJ2-3, with 14 bases matching TRBD2. The length of the CDR3 is 16 residues. With 0 bases clipped from V and 6 bases from J, the junction kept 3 bases outside the gene matches. Germline V gives CDR1 SGDLS, CDR2 YYNGEE. This CDR3 reads CASSVGLAGGHDTQYF. The CDR3 bases are TGTGCCAGCAGCGTAGGACTAGCGGGAGGGCACGATACGCAGTATTTT.

The sample holds one count of this clone. The genes are TRBV25-1 and TRBJ1-3, with D unresolved. The germline CDR1 and CDR2 sequences are MGHDK and SYGVNS. This CDR3 region has 15 residues. Trimming removed 1 base at V and 1 base at J, with 8 bases between. DNA for the CDR3: TGTGCCAGCAGTGAATTCGAACAGTCTGGAAACACCATATATTTT. Amino acid sequence: CASSEFEQSGNTIYF.

The chain is built from TRBV10-1 and TRBJ1-1, with 9 nucleotides matching TRBD1. From germline, CDR1 is WNHNN and CDR2 SYGVQD (reference sequence). The length of the CDR3 is 14 residues. The V segment lost 6 bases and the J segment 4 bases; nucleotides outside the gene matches: 6. The CDR3 is CASRMDRGSTEAFF. The DNA for the CDR3 is TGCGCCAGCAGGATGGACAGGGGATCCACTGAAGCTTTCTTT.

The V call is TRBV5-4, the J call TRBJ2-5; 10 positions agree with TRBD1. Germline loops: CDR1 SGHNT, CDR2 YYREEE (reference sequence). The CDR3 is 14 residues long. V trimming: 4 bases; J trimming: 2 bases; junction bases outside the gene matches: 2. CDR3 nucleotide sequence: TGTGCCAGCAGCAAGGACAGGGGGCAAGAGACCCAGTACTTC. Its translation is CASSKDRGQETQYF.

The chain uses TRBV7-6 and TRBJ2-2, with 8 nucleotides matching TRBD1. V lost 5 bases, J lost 6 bases, and 17 bases stayed unmatched. Germline lookup yields CDR1 SGHVS and CDR2 FNYEAQ. The CDR3 extends over 18 amino acids. In DNA, the CDR3 is TGTGCCAGCAGCCTAGTTCGCGGACAGGGTAGGGAGGCCGGGGAGCTGTTTTTT. Amino acids: CASSLVRGQGREAGELFF.

This chain uses TRBV5-4 with TRBJ1-6, with D perhaps TRBD1 (5 bases). Trimming pared 4 bases from V and 10 bases from J, leaving 18 bases between. The CDR3 covers 15 residues. Germline V gene sequence: CDR1 SGHNT, CDR2 YYREEE (reference sequence). CDR3 region: CASSPGGDRDSPLHF. CDR3 in DNA: TGTGCCAGCAGCCCGGGGGGGGATAGGGACTCACCCCTCCACTTT.

The rearrangement joins TRBV5-1 to TRBJ2-7; 8 nucleotides agree with TRBD1. The CDR3 runs 14 residues. Trimming at V came to 2 bases and at J to 5 bases, leaving 6 bases not matched to a gene. CDR1 and CDR2 (germline): SGHRS, YFSETQ. CDR3 DNA: TGCGCCAGCAGCTTCCCGGGACAGGAGAACGAGCAGTACTTC. Protein sequence: CASSFPGQENEQYF. The full variable domain, rest sourced from reference TRBV5-1 and TRBJ2-7, is KAGVTQTPRYLIKTRGQQVTLSCSPISGHRSVSWYQQTPGQGLQFLFEYFSETQRNKGNFPGRFSGRQFSNSRSEMNVSTLELGDSALYLCASSFPGQENEQYFGPGTRLTVT.

The CDR3 here is CASSEERGARQETQYF. The CDR3 nucleotides are TGTGCCAGCAGTGAAGAGAGAGGTGCGAGACAAGAGACCCAGTACTTC. The V call is TRBV2, the J call TRBJ2-5, with no clear D. The germline CDR1 and CDR2 sequences are SNHLY and FYNNEI. The CDR3 has 16 residues. Trimming left V 1 base short and J 2 bases short, with 14 bases between.

The rearrangement joins TRBV3-1 (or the pseudogene TRBV3-2) to TRBJ2-1, with a weak D call TRBD1 (6 bases). Trimming left V 4 bases short and J 9 bases short, with 13 bases between. CDR3 length: 13 amino acids. The germline V gene has CDR1 LGHDT and CDR2 YNNKEL (reference sequence). In DNA, the CDR3 is TGTGCCAGCAGCCCCACAGGGATCCGTGAGCAGTTCTTC. Translation: CASSPTGIREQFF.

The table lists this clone with a few counts. The chain joins TRBV18 to TRBJ2-7; perhaps TRBD1 as D (6 bases). Per germline, CDR1 KGHSH and CDR2 LQKENI. V dropped 2 bases and J dropped 3 bases, with 11 bases sitting between them. CDR3 length equals 14 residues. The CDR3 reads CASSPAGQLYEQYF. The DNA of the CDR3 is TGTGCCAGCTCACCAGCAGGACAGCTCTACGAGCAGTACTTC.

The gene calls are TRBV28 and TRBJ2-7; the match to TRBD2 covers 10 bases. The CDR3 consists of 15 residues. CDR1 is MDHEN and CDR2 is SYDVKM in the germline V gene. Trimming at V came to 7 bases and at J to 1 base, leaving 7 bases not matched to a gene. The CDR3 DNA reads as TGTGCCAGCACTAAAGCGGGAGGGCCTTCCTACGAGCAGTACTTC. Its translation: CASTKAGGPSYEQYF. The whole variable domain, filled in from reference TRBV28 and TRBJ2-7, reads DVKVTQSSRYLVKRTGEKVFLECVQDMDHENMFWYRQDPGLGLRLIYFSYDVKMKEKGDIPEGYSVSREKKERFSLILESASTNQTSMYLCASTKAGGPSYEQYFGPGTRLTVT.

The chain joins TRBV6-5 to TRBJ2-5; D is perhaps TRBD1 (5 bases). This CDR3 is built from 15 residues. Between the trimmed V and J ends, which lost 5 bases and 0 bases, there was a span of 13 bases. Germline assignment: CDR1 MNHEY and CDR2 SVGAGI. This CDR3 reads CASSPLRVDQETQYF. CDR3 coding DNA: TGTGCCAGCAGTCCACTCAGGGTTGACCAAGAGACCCAGTACTTC.

J is TRBJ1-1 and V is TRBV19; D not resolved. CDR3 size: 13 residues. V dropped 5 bases and J dropped 4 bases, with 11 bases sitting between them. CDR1 is LNHDA, CDR2 SQIVND, per germline (reference sequence). The CDR3 sequence is CASSETGGTEAFF. The CDR3 nucleotides read TGTGCCAGTAGTGAAACGGGAGGCACTGAAGCTTTCTTT.

This clone was counted a few times. V usage is TRBV3-1 (or the pseudogene TRBV3-2) and J usage is TRBJ1-1, with D uncertain. This CDR3 is 13 amino acids long. V lost 0 bases, J lost 11 bases, and 13 bases lay in between. Looked up from germline, CDR1 is LGHDT and CDR2 is YNNKEL (reference sequence). The CDR3 DNA is TGTGCCAGCAGCCAAGATAGCCTACTAAAGGCTTTCTTT. This codes for CASSQDSLLKAFF.

The chain couples TRBV6-5 to TRBJ1-6; D may be TRBD1 (5 bases). V lost 4 bases and J 7 bases, leaving 8 bases between the germline ends. Germline values: CDR1 MNHEY, CDR2 SVGAGI. CDR3 length equals 13 residues. The CDR3 loop reads CASSLPGNSPLHF. In DNA form, the CDR3 reads TGTGCCAGCAGTTTGCCAGGGAATTCACCCCTCCACTTT.

The V gene is TRBV6-6, the J gene TRBJ1-1, with 9 bases identical to TRBD1. The length of the CDR3 is 13 residues. CDR1 and CDR2 (germline): MNHNY, SVGAGI (reference sequence). The ends lost 7 bases at V and 11 bases at J; junction bases unmatched: 11. The CDR3: CASTLLEGQGAFF. The CDR3 DNA sequence: TGTGCCAGCACCTTACTAGAGGGACAGGGCGCTTTCTTT.

This clone occurred once. The V and J genes are TRBV6-5 and TRBJ1-2; D perhaps matches TRBD1 (6 bases). The CDR3 has 14 residues. V was pared by 5 bases and J by 4 bases, with 14 bases between. Germline values: CDR1 MNHEY, CDR2 SVGAGI. The CDR3 bases are TGTGCCAGCAGTACAGGGACGGGACGCTATGGCTACACCTTC. It is translated as CASSTGTGRYGYTF.

The chain couples TRBV5-4 to TRBJ1-1; 8 bases map to TRBD1. Germline V gene lookup returns CDR1 SGHNT and CDR2 YYREEE (reference sequence). This CDR3 comprises 15 residues. V lost 4 bases and J lost 3; bases outside the gene matches: 8. CDR3 residues: CASSTWTGMDTEAFF. The CDR3 nucleotides are TGTGCCAGCAGCACCTGGACAGGGATGGACACTGAAGCTTTCTTT. Full variable domain (remainder filled in from reference TRBV5-4 and TRBJ1-1): ETGVTQSPTHLIKTRGQQVTLRCSSQSGHNTVSWYQQALGQGPQFIFQYYREEENGRGNFPPRFSGLQFPNYSSELNVNALELDDSALYLCASSTWTGMDTEAFFGQGTRLTVV.

J is TRBJ1-5 and V is TRBV28; 7 bases fit TRBD1. Germline V gene lookup returns CDR1 MDHEN and CDR2 SYDVKM. There are 18 residues in the CDR3. Trimming at V came to 8 bases and at J to 0 bases, leaving 16 bases not matched to a gene. The CDR3 DNA reads TGTGCCAGCGGCTTGAGAGGTGGCAGGGGGTATAGCAATCAGCCCCAGCATTTT. As protein: CASGLRGGRGYSNQPQHF.

V is TRBV12-3 or TRBV12-4 and J is TRBJ2-1; a possible D gene is TRBD2 (5 bases). Trimming removed 8 bases at V and 10 bases at J, with 18 bases between. The CDR3 contains 13 residues. The CDR3 DNA reads as TGTGCCAGCCGCGACTACCCTGGAGACGAGCAGTTCTTC. Translation gives CASRDYPGDEQFF.

The V call is TRBV5-6, the J call TRBJ2-1, with TRBD2 matching over 10 bases. Germline V gives CDR1 SGHDT, CDR2 YYEEEE. The ends lost 4 bases at V and 7 bases at J; junction bases unmatched: 8. The CDR3 has 15 residues. CDR3 coding DNA: TGTGCCAGCAGCCAAGCGGGAGGGCCTGGTAATGAGCAGTTCTTC. Translated, it gives CASSQAGGPGNEQFF.

The chain is built from TRBV18 and TRBJ1-2; 11 bases line up with TRBD1. V lost 3 bases to trimming and J lost 9 bases; unmatched junction nucleotides: 6. In germline, CDR1 is KGHSH, CDR2 LQKENI. This CDR3 region has 14 residues. CDR3 sequence: CASSPDRGRNSYTF. The CDR3 region has the DNA TGTGCCAGCTCACCGGACAGGGGGCGAAATAGCTACACCTTC.